This T cell receptor (beta chain) was found in a study of cytomegalovirus exposure and HLA in healthy donors. Whole-study context: Some 85 million unique TCRs from HLA-typed donors were held in an early data release.

Germline V CDR1 and CDR2: SGDLS, YYNGEE. The junction had 15 bases not matched to a gene; V was cut back by 2 bases and J by 5 bases. The CDR3 runs to 17 residues. Primers included in the PCR were 60 Vbeta and 13 Jbeta primers. TCRdb's copy holds only in-frame clones and misses some; the assay was immunoSEQ multiplex PCR. The top ten hold 1.5% to 2% of the sample, which has 70,000 to 95,000 clones, about four fifths seen once. The clonotype originates from a woman aged 25 to 39 in good health and CMV-seronegative. Sequencing was done on a sample of PBMCs. V usage is TRBV9 and J usage is TRBJ2-5; 7 bases align to TRBD2. CDR3 bases: TGTGCCAGCAGCGTGATGTCCCCACCTAGCGGAGGGGAGACCCAGTACTTC. Translation gives CASSVMSPPSGGETQYF.